The text below deals with one TCR beta chain. Its recognized antigen is unknown. TCR repertoire donors were some 11 juvenile idiopathic arthritis patients with active disease who had not reached inactive disease, 3 polyarticular and 8 oligoarticular. The TCR-sequenced patients had a median age of 11.6 years (range about 2.1-22.9) and median disease duration of about 7 years (range 0.2-19.1). Samples for TCR repertoire analysis came from two centres in Italy. Peripheral blood mononuclear cells were isolated by Histopaque-1077 density gradient and cryopreserved in around 90% FCS with about 10% DMSO. The sample comes from a study of synovial regulatory T cells in juvenile arthritis (dated by TCRdb to the mid-2010s). Notes on the research overall: Among the sequenced patients, a few were classified as therapy-naive, methotrexate plus infliximab was given to one, methotrexate was given to six, and treatment information was unavailable for one. Although effector T cell subsets in the cohort were also sequenced for comparisons, the Treg dataset on its own covers only blood and synovial fluid Treg cells. The TCR repertoire comparisons covered Treg and Teff subsets from about a dozen JIA patients with active disease. TCRbeta CDR3 repertoires of blood iaTreg cells, other blood Treg cells and synovial fluid Treg cells from matched patient samples were compared in the study.

The paper's findings and limits, for the study overall: Blood iaTreg cells showed lower TCR diversity than other blood Treg cells, consistent with antigen-driven expansion. Across patients, iaTreg TCR repertoires were largely private, and these iaTreg repertoires partially overlapped with synovial Teff and blood CPL repertoires. Synovial Treg cells shared more CDR3 sequences with iaTreg cells than with other blood Treg cells, and Chao-Jaccard similarity confirmed that synovial Treg cells were more closely related to iaTreg cells.

For CDR1 and CDR2, the germline V gene (reference sequence) lists LNHDA and SQIVND. The CDR3 runs 16 residues from the cysteine to the phenylalanine. DNA for this receptor is not on file. The library was produced with the immunoSEQ multiplex PCR assay. Adaptive Biotechnologies carried out the TCRbeta CDR3 sequencing. Turning to the authors' computational methods: Repertoire similarity used the Chao-modified Jaccard index and median clonotype overlap from 200 random subsamples at equal sample size. Similarity analyses used either productive nucleotide sequences or in silico-translated amino acid sequences. To compare repertoires, the researchers applied hierarchical clustering with single linkage as well as t-SNE, based on Chao-modified Jaccard distances. Repertoire diversity was measured with the Renyi index after sample size normalisation across a range of alpha values. TCRdb holds this immuneACCESS table with in-frame rearrangements only. Some clones are missing; in checked studies, unresolved V genes explain under half, and the rest has no known cause. The D gene and trimming were derived from the DNA, and the V and J assignments and clone size from that table. The table kept for this sample lists 7,500 to 10,000 clones. 0.35% of the sample belongs to the ten largest clones.

This sequence was found in a donor aged 2-35 years with juvenile idiopathic arthritis. The sequence links TRBV19 to TRBJ2-3; TCRdb picks TRBD1, but there is no DNA to check that call. The sequenced material came from Treg cells from blood. Read against the paper, the sample's cell subset or site label means: remaining (HLA-DR-negative) circulating blood Treg cells. The CDR3 here reads CASSPQAGGFENTQYF.